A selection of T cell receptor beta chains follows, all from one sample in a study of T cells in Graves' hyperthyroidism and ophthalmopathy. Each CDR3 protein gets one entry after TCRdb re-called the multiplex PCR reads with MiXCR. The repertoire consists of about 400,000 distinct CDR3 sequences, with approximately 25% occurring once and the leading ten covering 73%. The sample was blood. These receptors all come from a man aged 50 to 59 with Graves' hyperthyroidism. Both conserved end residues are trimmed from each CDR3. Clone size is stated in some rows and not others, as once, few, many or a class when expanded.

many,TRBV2,ASSGTAQPQH
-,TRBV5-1,ASSLSSGSPNEQF
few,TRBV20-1,SARRGSSGNTIY
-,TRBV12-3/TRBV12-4,ASRRQGAWNYGYT
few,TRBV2,ASRGLAGRKETQY
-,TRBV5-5,ASSLEGGIEPQH
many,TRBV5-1,ASSASRSSRADTQY
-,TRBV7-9,ASSLKSGTNTEAF
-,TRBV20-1,SARDQQETQY
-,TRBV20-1,SALESSTGELF
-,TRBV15,ATSREGQGTEKLF
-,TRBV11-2,ASSLETDNTEAF
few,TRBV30,ACGPHSYNEQF
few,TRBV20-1,SASPLADNYNEQF
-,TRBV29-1,SVAFNTEAF
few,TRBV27,ASPSGGRKDTEAF
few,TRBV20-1,SARELTGPNEQF
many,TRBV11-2,ASSFEWGNNEQF
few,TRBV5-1,ASSFITSGLHEQY
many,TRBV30,ACSGVGYNEQF
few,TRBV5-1,ASSLVQGNTGELF
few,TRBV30,AWSRGVGYQETQY
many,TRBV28,ASSLEPQGYNYGYT
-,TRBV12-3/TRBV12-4,ASRDYRGPNYGYT
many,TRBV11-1,ASSLWGGTLNEQF
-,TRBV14,ASSPGNLTPLH
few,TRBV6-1,ASTPKGGTGANVLT
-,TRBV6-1,ASSEGSAWEPQH
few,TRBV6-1,ASSQGQGYSTGELF
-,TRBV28,ASIPLFPGGGSEQF
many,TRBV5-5,ASSLHTEAF
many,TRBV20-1,SARDPATNYGYT